Listed below are T cell receptor beta chains from one sample, sequenced in a study of cytomegalovirus exposure and HLA in healthy donors. The protocol was immunoSEQ multiplex PCR, while the TCRdb copy is restricted to in-frame clones and leaves out a portion. The sample records around 130,000 clones, approximately 80% being singletons. The sequenced sample was PBMCs. The receptors were sampled from a man aged 50 or older in good health and CMV-seronegative. Both conserved end residues are part of each CDR3. Each record gives: CDR3 DNA, CDR3 protein, J gene, V gene, clone size, D gene. D genes are given only for firm matches. The size of a clone is reported for some rows only, either as once, few or many, or as a class for expanded clones.

cdr3_nt: TGTGCCAGTAGCCCACAGGGTGTTAGTTCACCCCTCCACTTT; cdr3_aa: CASSPQGVSSPLHF; j_call: TRBJ1-6; v_call: TRBV19; clone_size: .; d_call: .
cdr3_nt: TGTGCCAGCAGCTCAGCCTACGAGCAGTACTTC; cdr3_aa: CASSSAYEQYF; j_call: TRBJ2-7; v_call: TRBV7-2; clone_size: once; d_call: .
cdr3_nt: TGCGCCAGCAGCTTCCTTACGGGGGCTAATGAAAAACTGTTTTTT; cdr3_aa: CASSFLTGANEKLFF; j_call: TRBJ1-4; v_call: TRBV5-1; clone_size: .; d_call: .
cdr3_nt: TGTGCCAGCATGGGGGCAGGTCTTAGAAATGAGCAGTTCTTC; cdr3_aa: CASMGAGLRNEQFF; j_call: TRBJ2-1; v_call: TRBV6-5; clone_size: .; d_call: .
cdr3_nt: TGTGCCTGGAGTGTACAGTGGTCGGGACTAGCGGGGGCACACTCCTACGAGCAGTACTTC; cdr3_aa: CAWSVQWSGLAGAHSYEQYF; j_call: TRBJ2-7; v_call: TRBV30; clone_size: few; d_call: TRBD2
cdr3_nt: TGTGCCAGCAGCTTAAGGGGGTCAACTAATGAAAAACTGTTTTTT; cdr3_aa: CASSLRGSTNEKLFF; j_call: TRBJ1-4; v_call: TRBV11-2; clone_size: .; d_call: .
cdr3_nt: TGTGCCTGGAGTGTACTTGTAACTAATGAAAAACTGTTCTTT; cdr3_aa: CAWSVLVTNEKLFF; j_call: TRBJ1-4; v_call: TRBV30; clone_size: .; d_call: .
cdr3_nt: TGTGCCAGCAGCCAAGAGGGACAGGGTTTGAGCGCTGAAAAACTGTTTTTT; cdr3_aa: CASSQEGQGLSAEKLFF; j_call: TRBJ1-4; v_call: TRBV14; clone_size: few; d_call: TRBD1
cdr3_nt: TGTGCCAGCTCACCAACCGGGACAGGGGGCGCCCACTACGAGCAGTACTTC; cdr3_aa: CASSPTGTGGAHYEQYF; j_call: TRBJ2-7; v_call: TRBV18; clone_size: .; d_call: TRBD1
cdr3_nt: TGTGCCAGCAGTGAATTCATGGCAGCTGGAAACACCATATATTTT; cdr3_aa: CASSEFMAAGNTIYF; j_call: TRBJ1-3; v_call: TRBV6-1; clone_size: .; d_call: .
cdr3_nt: TGTGCCAGCAGCCTAAACAGGGAGTACGAGCAGTACTTC; cdr3_aa: CASSLNREYEQYF; j_call: TRBJ2-7; v_call: TRBV2; clone_size: .; d_call: .
cdr3_nt: TGTGCCAGCAGTGCAGCCGGGACAGGAAGATACGAGCAGTACTTC; cdr3_aa: CASSAAGTGRYEQYF; j_call: TRBJ2-7; v_call: TRBV6-1; clone_size: .; d_call: TRBD1
cdr3_nt: TGTGCCAGCAGCTCAGGACTAGCGGGGGGCCGTAGCTCCTACGAGCAGTACTTC; cdr3_aa: CASSSGLAGGRSSYEQYF; j_call: TRBJ2-7; v_call: TRBV7-2; clone_size: .; d_call: TRBD2
cdr3_nt: TGCGCCAGCAGTGAAGGGGGATCTTCTAGGGAAGCTTTCTTT; cdr3_aa: CASSEGGSSREAFF; j_call: TRBJ1-1; v_call: TRBV10-1; clone_size: few; d_call: .
cdr3_nt: TGTGCCAGCAGCGGGACAGCAATGAACACTGAAGCTTTCTTT; cdr3_aa: CASSGTAMNTEAFF; j_call: TRBJ1-1; v_call: TRBV2; clone_size: .; d_call: TRBD1
cdr3_nt: TGTGCCTCCCTAACTGAGCGGGGGCCCCAAGAGACCCAGTACTTC; cdr3_aa: CASLTERGPQETQYF; j_call: TRBJ2-5; v_call: TRBV30; clone_size: .; d_call: TRBD2